This entry is about one TCR beta chain. Its antigen is as yet unknown. The sample originates from a study of regulatory T cells in long-lasting Graves disease. Findings and caveats of the study: Persistent disease was characterized by preferential usage of TRBV28, TRBJ1-2 and TRBJ2-5. TCR diversity was lower in persistent Graves' patients (versus newly diagnosed ones).

Library construction for TCR beta used iRepertoire HTBI primers and Arm-PCR of CDR3 regions. Via MiXCR, TCRdb re-called the multiplex PCR reads, giving one row per CDR3 protein. The repertoire holds more than 350,000 distinct CDR3 sequences, with under 15% as singletons. Time point here: newly diagnosed GD, antithyroid drugs for less than 3 months. Extracted RNA from PBMCs served as the source of the TCR library. The V end was cut by 5 bases, the J end by 8 bases, with 22 bases between. CDR1 is MDHEN and CDR2 is SYDVKM in the germline V gene. CDR3 length: 16 residues. The data were also submitted as part of a second study, on T cells in Graves' hyperthyroidism and ophthalmopathy. That source notes: Among the patients, aged 18 to 65, hyperthyroidism was newly diagnosed and had lasted under 2 months.

This chain links TRBV28 with TRBJ2-4; D may match TRBD1 or TRBD2 (6 bases each). This receptor was identified in a woman in her twenties or thirties with Graves disease. This specimen consisted of peripheral blood mononuclear cells (PBMCs), obtained at new diagnosis, from a patient treated with antithyroid drugs. CDR3 DNA sequence: TGTGCCAGCAGTCCGTCCGGGGGCGGGAAGAGTGACATTCAGTACTTC. As protein: CASSPSGGGKSDIQYF.